Each of the 29 T cell receptor beta chains below was sequenced from the same sample in a study of T cell clonality in common variable immunodeficiency. This table comes from immunoSEQ multiplex PCR, and its TCRdb copy is limited to in-frame clones, with some not included. The sample is made up of under 40,000 clones, none counted only once. Sequences were obtained from peripheral blood mononuclear cells. The receptors shown here come from a person between 18 and 69 years old in good health.

Many counts were recorded for this clone. The read comes to an end 3 residues before the CDR3 does, leaving the germline J gene to fill in the end. The chain couples TRBV19 to TRBJ2-6; TRBD1 matches 7 bases. After removal of 1 base from V and 8 bases from J, the junction contained 11 bases not matched to a gene. Germline V CDR1 and CDR2: LNHDA, SQIVND (reference sequence). The CDR3 covers 17 residues. The CDR3 DNA, read in part, is TGTGCCAGTAGTATAGGGGACAGATACCTTAGGACCAACGTC. Translated: CASSIGDRYLRTNV. The complete CDR3 reads CASSIGDRYLRTNVLTF.

In its sample, this clone was seen many times. Read data end 3 residues before the CDR3 end; the end is taken from the germline J gene. The J gene is TRBJ2-3, the V gene TRBV20-1; D might be TRBD2 (5 bases). Germline V gene sequence: CDR1 DFQATT, CDR2 SNEGSKA (reference sequence). The V gene lost 1 base and the J gene lost 1 base, with 12 bases spanning the gap. The CDR3 has 15 amino acids. CDR3 DNA, as far as it was read: TGCAGTGCTAGAGCGCAGGAGGCCCGCACAGATACG. This gives the protein CSARAQEARTDT. The whole CDR3 region reads CSARAQEARTDTQYF.

This clone was detected ten times or more. The read falls 3 residues short of the CDR3 end, and the missing part is taken from the germline J gene. The chain employs TRBV2 and TRBJ2-7; 8 bases agree with TRBD2. The V gene's germline CDR1 is SNHLY and CDR2 FYNNEI. The ends lost 2 bases at V and 2 bases at J; junction bases unmatched: 5. CDR3 length: 15 residues. CDR3 amino acids: CASSESGGAPYEQYF. The covered CDR3 bases are TGTGCCAGCAGTGAAAGCGGGGGTGCCCCCTACGAG.

This clone showed up many times. The read is 3 residues too short to cover the CDR3 end, so that end is filled in from the germline J gene. This chain links TRBV6-2 or TRBV6-3 with TRBJ1-5; D is perhaps TRBD1 (6 bases). CDR1 is MNHEY, CDR2 SVGEGT, per germline. The CDR3 consists of 14 residues. Trimming pared 5 bases from V and 0 bases from J, leaving 8 bases between. This CDR3 is CASSNRDSNQPQHF. Partial CDR3 DNA: TGTGCCAGCAGTAACAGGGATAGCAATCAGCCC.

Ten or more counts support this clone. The missing CDR3 end, 3 residues past where the read stops, is filled in from the germline J gene. This chain links TRBV4-2 with TRBJ2-7, with a tentative D call TRBD1 (5 bases). V lost 4 bases and J 1 base, leaving 14 bases between the germline ends. The CDR3 length is 15 residues. Germline lookup yields CDR1 LGHNA and CDR2 YNFKEQ. The CDR3 sequence: CASSPTGASSYEQYF. CDR3 bases read: TGTGCCAGCAGCCCAACAGGAGCGTCTTCCTACGAG.

Ten or more counts support this clone. With the read ending 3 residues before the CDR3 end, the germline J gene is used to fill in that end. This chain links TRBV19 with TRBJ1-1; D perhaps matches TRBD1 (5 bases). The CDR3 contains 15 residues. V was pared by 2 bases and J by 1 base, with 11 bases between. Germline CDR1 is LNHDA and CDR2 is SQIVND (reference sequence). The covered CDR3 bases are TGTGCCAGTAGTATATCCCTTACAGGGAACACTGAA. It translates to CASSISLTGNTE. The CDR3, in full, reads CASSISLTGNTEAFF.

This clone was picked up many times. The CDR3 here is CSAPTGGSSGANVLTF. The DNA read from the CDR3 is TGCAGTGCTCCTACAGGGGGCAGCTCTGGGGCCAACGTC. The chain recombines TRBV20-1 with TRBJ2-6; 9 bases are a match to TRBD1. The read stops 3 residues short of the end of the CDR3; the missing end is completed from the germline J gene. The CDR3 runs 16 residues. Germline loops: CDR1 DFQATT, CDR2 SNEGSKA (reference sequence). The V segment lost 5 bases and the J segment 0 bases; nucleotides outside the gene matches: 5.

This clone was found many times. CDR3 in amino acids: CASSRQSNEKLFF. The CDR3 bases that were read are TGTGCCAGTAGTCGACAGTCTAATGAAAAA. The chain carries TRBV19 and TRBJ1-4; maybe TRBD1 (5 bases). The read finishes 3 residues shy of the CDR3 end, and the germline J gene is used to complete it. Germline V lookup: CDR1 LNHDA, CDR2 SQIVND (reference sequence). The V gene lost 5 bases and the J gene lost 3 bases, with 7 bases spanning the gap. The CDR3 is 13 amino acids.

This clone came up many times. The read halts 3 residues ahead of the CDR3 end, with the missing end drawn from the germline J gene. Other DNA sequences from this sample encode an identical CDR3 as well. The J gene is TRBJ2-7, the V gene TRBV11-2; 7 bases match TRBD1. The V and J ends lost 3 bases and 4 bases, in that order; junction bases with no gene match: 9. There are 15 residues in the CDR3. The V gene's germline CDR1 is SGHAT and CDR2 FQNNGV. The CDR3 spells CASSFLRTGLYEQYF. The DNA read from the CDR3 is TGTGCCAGCAGCTTCCTAAGGACAGGACTGTACGAG.

As concerns this clone: The read is 3 residues too short to cover the CDR3 end, so that end is filled in from the germline J gene. The V and J genes are TRBV7-9 and TRBJ1-2; the D is unclear. Germline V gene sequence: CDR1 SEHNR, CDR2 FQNEAQ (reference sequence). V was clipped by 0 bases and J by 4 bases, with 12 bases between them. This CDR3 is 15 amino acids long. Incomplete CDR3 DNA: TGTGCCAGCAGCTTAGCTTTGCAGGAACCCTATGGC. This encodes CASSLALQEPYG. The whole CDR3 reads CASSLALQEPYGYTF.

This clone was detected ten times or more. The CDR3 end falls 3 residues outside the read, so it is completed with the germline J gene. This sequence joins TRBV20-1 and TRBJ2-7; 9 nucleotides align to TRBD2. This CDR3 region has 15 residues. V lost 1 base and J lost 2; bases outside the gene matches: 6. Germline CDR1 DFQATT, CDR2 SNEGSKA (reference sequence). CDR3 in amino acids: CSARGAGGPAYEQYF. CDR3 DNA (partial): TGCAGTGCTAGAGGGGCGGGAGGGCCCGCCTACGAG.

In its sample, this clone was seen many times. The read comes to an end 3 residues before the CDR3 does, leaving the germline J gene to fill in the end. The J gene is TRBJ2-7, the V gene TRBV20-1; TRBD1 agrees at 9 bases. The CDR3 spans 14 residues. After removal of 5 bases from V and 4 bases from J, the junction contained 9 bases not matched to a gene. Germline values: CDR1 DFQATT, CDR2 SNEGSKA (reference sequence). The DNA read from the CDR3 is TGCAGTGCTGGGGGACAGGGAGGTCTGTACGAG. This sequence encodes CSAGGQGGLYE. The full-length CDR3 reads as CSAGGQGGLYEQYF.

This clone has a count of ten or more. The read falls 3 residues short of the CDR3 end, and the missing part is taken from the germline J gene. This chain uses TRBV7-2 with TRBJ1-4, with D possibly TRBD1 on 5 matching bases. The germline gives CDR1 SGHTA, CDR2 FQGNSA. This CDR3 spans 12 amino acids. V dropped 5 bases and J dropped 10 bases, with 11 bases sitting between them. The sequenced CDR3 bases are TGTGCCAGCAGCGCAGGCGGGGGAAAA. Translated: CASSAGGGK. The whole CDR3 protein reads CASSAGGGKLFF.

At least ten counts were recorded for this clone. The sequenced fragment ends 3 residues before the CDR3 boundary, so the rest is inferred from the germline J gene. The chain employs TRBV7-2 and TRBJ2-7, with D possibly TRBD1 on 6 matching bases. Trimming removed 3 bases at V and 5 bases at J, with 8 bases between. The CDR3 has 12 amino acids. The germline gives CDR1 SGHTA, CDR2 FQGNSA. The CDR3 loop is CASSFRGNEQYF. The part of the CDR3 DNA that was read is TGTGCCAGCAGCTTCAGGGGAAACGAG. The whole variable domain, filled in from reference TRBV7-2 and TRBJ2-7, reads GAGVSQSPSNKVTEKGKDVELRCDPISGHTALYWYRQSLGQGLEFLIYFQGNSAPDKSGLPSDRFSAERTGGSVSTLTIQRTQQEDSAVYLCASSFRGNEQYFGPGTRLTVT.

On this clone: The CDR3 is cut off 3 residues early in the read; its end comes from the germline J gene. The chain recombines TRBV19 with TRBJ2-7; 10 positions agree with TRBD2. The V gene end was trimmed by 5 bases and the J gene end by 0 bases; junction bases not matched to a gene: 1. This CDR3 contains 14 residues. Germline V CDR1 and CDR2: LNHDA, SQIVND (reference sequence). The CDR3 bases that were read are TGTGCCAGTAGTCCTAGCGGGAGCTCCTACGAG. Amino acid sequence: CASSPSGSSYE. The complete CDR3 sequence is CASSPSGSSYEQYF.

This clone was seen at least ten times. The read ends 3 residues shy of where the CDR3 ends; the end is completed using the germline J gene. The chain uses TRBV30 and TRBJ1-5; no clear D. Germline values: CDR1 GTSNPN, CDR2 SVGIG (reference sequence). This CDR3 region has 13 residues. The V end lost 2 bases, the J end lost 2 bases, and 7 bases lay between the germline ends. The CDR3: CAWSRAGNQPQHF. The sequenced part of the CDR3 DNA is TGTGCCTGGAGTCGCGCGGGCAATCAGCCC.

Many counts were recorded for this clone. Read sequence stops 3 residues before the CDR3 end, and the germline J gene provides the missing end. The chain recombines TRBV5-1 with TRBJ1-3, with TRBD1 as a possible D gene (5 bases). CDR1 and CDR2 from the germline V gene are SGHRS and YFSETQ. Trimming took 1 base from V and 5 from J, leaving 16 bases between them. There are 16 residues in the CDR3. CDR3 DNA (partial): TGCGCCAGCAGCTTGCCCTTGACGGGGGGACGAAACACC. Translating it yields CASSLPLTGGRNT. The entire CDR3 protein is CASSLPLTGGRNTIYF.

This clone has at least ten counts. Read coverage stops 3 residues before the CDR3 terminus; the germline J gene supplies the remainder. V and J are TRBV4-2 and TRBJ1-3; 8 nucleotides line up with TRBD1. Germline V CDR1 and CDR2: LGHNA, YNFKEQ. There are 16 residues in the CDR3. V was clipped by 4 bases and J by 1 base; unmatched bases: 6. CDR3 amino acids: CASSPDRVRSGNTIYF. CDR3 DNA (partial): TGTGCCAGCAGCCCGGACAGGGTAAGGTCTGGAAACACC.

This clone came up many times. The CDR3 end is not reached by the read, which stops 3 residues before it; the germline J gene fills it in. The chain has TRBV2 and TRBJ2-7; 7 bases match TRBD2. CDR3 length equals 14 residues. J lost 6 bases, V lost 6 bases, and 11 bases had no gene match. Germline CDR1 and CDR2: SNHLY and FYNNEI. The sequenced CDR3 bases are TGTGCCAGCAGCCCCGTGGGGCCGGGGGGCGAG. The encoded protein is CASSPVGPGGE. The whole CDR3 protein reads CASSPVGPGGEQYF. Variable domain in full (rest from reference TRBV2 and TRBJ2-7): EPEVTQTPSHQVTQMGQEVILRCVPISNHLYFYWYRQILGQKVEFLVSFYNNEISEKSEIFDDQFSVERPDGSNFTLKIRSTKLEDSAMYFCASSPVGPGGEQYFGPGTRLTVT.

This clone has at least ten counts. The read ends 3 residues early relative to the CDR3; the germline J gene fills the gap. The chain links TRBV7-9 to TRBJ2-5; weak D call: TRBD1 (6 bases). Per the germline V gene, CDR1 is SEHNR and CDR2 is FQNEAQ (reference sequence). This CDR3 has 14 residues. V was trimmed by 5 bases and J by 5 bases, leaving 15 bases between them. CDR3 protein: CASSGTTGTETQYF. CDR3 bases read: TGTGCCAGCAGCGGAACGACAGGTACCGAGACC.

To note about this clone: Sequencing ends 3 residues short of the CDR3 end; the germline J gene provides the rest. This chain uses TRBV7-2 with TRBJ2-4; D may be TRBD1 (6 bases). CDR3 length: 15 amino acids. Looked up from germline, CDR1 is SGHTA and CDR2 is FQGNSA. CDR3 in amino acids: CASSLSGATYYGQYF. Incomplete CDR3 DNA: TGTGCCAGCAGCTTATCAGGGGCGACCTACTATGGT.

This clone was seen repeatedly, ten times or more. The sequenced CDR3 bases are TGCAGCGTTGGCCCTCAGGACAGGGCAAGAGGAAACATT. This gives the protein CSVGPQDRARGNI. The entire CDR3 reads CSVGPQDRARGNIQYF. The V gene is TRBV29-1, the J gene TRBJ2-4; 8 bases match TRBD1. The CDR3 is cut off 3 residues early in the read; its end comes from the germline J gene. Germline lookup yields CDR1 SQVTM and CDR2 ANQGSEA. This CDR3 is built from 16 residues. Losses at the gene ends were 4 bases for V and 6 bases for J; bases not matched to a gene: 14.

This clone was observed many times. The read terminates 3 residues before the CDR3 end, so the remaining end is supplied by the germline J gene. V and J are TRBV4-1 and TRBJ2-7, with D perhaps TRBD1 (5 bases). This CDR3 is 14 amino acids long. V was shortened by 0 bases and J by 2 bases, with 8 bases between the two germline ends. Germline V gene sequence: CDR1 MGHRA, CDR2 YSYEKL. The covered CDR3 bases are TGCGCCAGCAGCCAAGATCCAGGGACCTACGAG. Residues: CASSQDPGTYE. The CDR3 in full is CASSQDPGTYEQYF.

This clone was observed at least ten times. CDR3 amino acids: CAYAGERIIYEQYF. The part of the CDR3 DNA that was read is TGTGCCTACGCAGGTGAGAGGATAATCTACGAG. The genes are TRBV30 and TRBJ2-7; D not resolved. The sequenced fragment ends 3 residues before the CDR3 boundary, so the rest is inferred from the germline J gene. The CDR3 has 14 amino acids. Trimming took off 7 bases at V and 3 bases at J, with 19 bases between the two ends. CDR1 is GTSNPN, CDR2 SVGIG, per germline (reference sequence).

In this sample, this clone turned up many times. With the read ending 3 residues before the CDR3 end, the germline J gene is used to fill in that end. The genes are TRBV2 and TRBJ1-4; D remains ambiguous. Trimming took off 7 bases at V and 0 bases at J, with 12 bases between the two ends. Germline CDR1 is SNHLY and CDR2 is FYNNEI. CDR3 length: 15 amino acids. CDR3 protein: CASTRYGATNEKLFF. The CDR3 DNA, read in part, is TGTGCCAGCACTCGTTACGGGGCAACTAATGAAAAA.

This clone was detected ten times or more. The junction and the germline gene differ at one end; a read error may be behind it. The read finishes 3 residues shy of the CDR3 end, and the germline J gene is used to complete it. The chain couples TRBV7-7 to TRBJ2-3, with D uncertain. CDR1 and CDR2 from the germline V gene are SSHAT and FNYEAQ (reference sequence). This CDR3 contains 14 residues. Here the CDR3 reads CASSLGSSGGTQYF. The CDR3 bases that were read are TGTGCTAGCAGCTTAGGGTCTTCGGGTGGTACG.

By share, this clone counts as medium-sized. The sequence runs out 3 residues before the end of the CDR3; the remainder is reconstructed from the germline J gene. The chain is built from TRBV6-2 or TRBV6-3 and TRBJ2-5; 8 nucleotides agree with TRBD2. This CDR3 is 14 amino acids long. Germline V gives CDR1 MNHEY, CDR2 SVGEGT. After removal of 8 bases from V and 4 bases from J, the junction contained 9 bases not matched to a gene. The sequenced CDR3 bases are TGTGCCAGCGCCTCCCGGCTAGCGGGAGAGACC. Translation: CASASRLAGET. The entire CDR3 protein is CASASRLAGETQYF.

Many counts were recorded for this clone. Read data end 3 residues before the CDR3 end; the end is taken from the germline J gene. The rearrangement links TRBV6-1 to TRBJ2-3, with D perhaps TRBD1 (6 bases). Looked up from germline, CDR1 is MNHNS and CDR2 is SASEGT. The length of the CDR3 is 15 residues. V was cut by 3 bases and J by 2 bases, with 12 bases left in between. Partial CDR3 DNA: TGTGCCAGCAGTGATACGGGACATGCCACAGATACG. Translated: CASSDTGHATDT. The complete CDR3 protein is CASSDTGHATDTQYF.

The sample holds many counts of this clone. The sequenced fragment ends 3 residues before the CDR3 boundary, so the rest is inferred from the germline J gene. The chain couples TRBV18 to TRBJ1-1; tentatively, D is TRBD1 (6 bases). Per the germline V gene, CDR1 is KGHSH and CDR2 is LQKENI. The CDR3 is 13 residues long. V lost 5 bases and J 6 bases, leaving 13 bases between the germline ends. CDR3 sequence reads: CASSTTGISEAFF. The CDR3 bases that were read are TGTGCCAGCTCAACCACAGGGATATCTGAA.